The 25 T cell receptor beta chains presented below share a single source sample, sequenced in a study of cytomegalovirus exposure and HLA in healthy donors. 60 Vbeta and 13 Jbeta primers were used in PCR. Generated by immunoSEQ multiplex PCR, the TCRdb table keeps only in-frame clones and is missing some. This sample has about 100,000 clones, with roughly 70% found just once. What was sequenced was PBMCs. These receptors originate from a man aged 35-49 years in good health and CMV-seropositive.

This sequence joins TRBV7-9 and TRBJ2-1, with D perhaps matching TRBD2 (5 bases). The CDR3 spans 13 residues. CDR1 is SEHNR and CDR2 is FQNEAQ in the germline V gene (reference sequence). In nucleotides, the CDR3 is TGTGGAAAGGAGGCTCTCTCCTACAATGAGCAGTTCTTC. Its protein is CGKEALSYNEQFF.

This clone was detected only a few times. DNA of the CDR3: TGTGCCACCGCGACAGGGACCCGTCAGCCCCAGCATTTT. Translating gives CATATGTRQPQHF. This chain joins TRBV15 and TRBJ1-5, with TRBD1 matching over 7 bases. The J segment lost 6 bases and the V segment lost 8 bases, leaving 7 bases of the junction unmatched. This CDR3 has 13 amino acids. Germline CDR1 LNHNV, CDR2 YYDKDF (reference sequence).

This rearrangement joins TRBV27 to TRBJ1-5; 7 positions agree with TRBD1. The CDR3 is made up of 13 amino acids. The J segment lost 4 bases and the V segment lost 8 bases, leaving 5 bases of the junction unmatched. Germline CDR1 reads MNHEY; CDR2 reads SMNVEV (reference sequence). CDR3 nucleotides: TGTGCCAGCCCGGAGGGGGCAAATCAGCCCCAGCATTTT. Its protein product is CASPEGANQPQHF.

This chain uses TRBV5-6 with TRBJ2-5; 10 bases fit TRBD2. CDR3 length: 15 amino acids. Germline CDR1 SGHDT, CDR2 YYEEEE. J was trimmed by 7 bases and V by 4 bases; bases with no gene match: 10. CDR3: CASSGVSGRAGTQYF. The DNA for the CDR3 is TGTGCCAGCAGCGGGGTAAGCGGGAGGGCCGGGACCCAGTACTTC.

The chain joins TRBV29-1 to TRBJ2-1, with D tentatively TRBD1 (7 bases). V lost 3 bases to trimming and J lost 8 bases, with 14 bases between them. Per the germline V gene, CDR1 is SQVTM and CDR2 is ANQGSEA. This CDR3 is built from 13 residues. The CDR3: CSVDGVRGDEQFF. CDR3 coding DNA: TGCAGCGTTGATGGAGTCAGGGGGGATGAGCAGTTCTTC.

V and J are TRBV5-5 and TRBJ1-5; perhaps TRBD1 as D (5 bases). This CDR3 region has 15 residues. Looked up from germline, CDR1 is SGHKS and CDR2 is YYEKEE (reference sequence). Deletions cut 0 bases from V and 1 base from J, with 8 bases between. The CDR3 bases are TGTGCCAGCAGCTTGGGGCAGGGAAGCAATCAGCCCCAGCATTTT. It yields the protein CASSLGQGSNQPQHF.

This clone came up once. The chain is built from TRBV5-4 and TRBJ2-2; 9 nucleotides line up with TRBD1. Looked up from germline, CDR1 is SGHNT and CDR2 is YYREEE (reference sequence). V was pared by 5 bases and J by 9 bases, with 14 bases of the junction left unmatched. This CDR3 has 16 amino acids. The CDR3 is CASRRIPGQGNRELFF. The CDR3, as DNA: TGTGCCAGCAGGCGTATCCCGGGACAGGGTAACCGGGAGCTGTTTTTT.

This chain uses TRBV4-3 with TRBJ2-5; TRBD2 is a possible D gene (6 bases). CDR1 and CDR2 (germline): LGHNA, YSLEER. This CDR3 is 16 amino acids long. V lost 9 bases and J 2 bases, leaving 22 bases between the germline ends. The CDR3 DNA reads as TGCGCCAGGCGGGGTCCCGGGCGGGCTAATCAAGAGACCCAGTACTTC. Amino acid sequence: CARRGPGRANQETQYF.

The chain recombines TRBV27 with TRBJ2-6; D is possibly TRBD1 (5 bases). The CDR3 covers 15 residues. Germline CDR1 and CDR2: MNHEY and SMNVEV (reference sequence). V lost 3 bases and J 2 bases, leaving 8 bases between the germline ends. The CDR3 loop reads CASSFIGAGANVLTF. For the CDR3, the DNA is TGTGCCAGCAGTTTTATAGGGGCTGGGGCCAACGTCCTGACTTTC.

This clone was detected only a few times. The gene calls are TRBV7-9 and TRBJ2-7; D not certain. Deletions cut 3 bases from V and 3 bases from J, with 6 bases between. The V gene's germline CDR1 is SEHNR and CDR2 FQNEAQ (reference sequence). The CDR3 is 12 residues long. The CDR3 sequence: CASSLYIYEQYF. The CDR3, as DNA: TGTGCCAGCAGCTTGTACATCTACGAGCAGTACTTC.

J is TRBJ1-1 and V is TRBV13; tentative D call: TRBD1 (5 bases). The CDR3 covers 18 residues. Trimming stripped 4 bases from V and 0 bases from J, with 21 bases between. Germline CDR1 PRHDT, CDR2 FYEKMQ (reference sequence). Here the CDR3 DNA reads TGTGCCAGCAGCTCCTCACGGAGGGGATTAATCATGAACACTGAAGCTTTCTTT. Translation: CASSSSRRGLIMNTEAFF. The full variable domain, rest sourced from reference TRBV13 and TRBJ1-1, is AAGVIQSPRHLIKEKRETATLKCYPIPRHDTVYWYQQGPGQDPQFLISFYEKMQSDKGSIPDRFSAQQFSDYHSELNMSSLELGDSALYFCASSSSRRGLIMNTEAFFGQGTRLTVV.

A few counts support this clone. CDR3: CASSEATGGITDTQYF. CDR3 coding DNA: TGTGCCAGCAGTGAAGCGACGGGAGGTATAACAGATACGCAGTATTTT. This chain connects TRBV6-1 to TRBJ2-3; 7 nucleotides line up with TRBD2. The CDR3 length is 16 residues. CDR1 is MNHNS, CDR2 SASEGT, per germline. The junction had 6 bases not matched to a gene; V was cut back by 0 bases and J by 3 bases.

The chain links TRBV4-1 to TRBJ2-5, with D possibly matching TRBD2 (6 bases). Trimming stripped 0 bases from V and 4 bases from J, with 12 bases between. CDR1 and CDR2 from the germline V gene are MGHRA and YSYEKL. This CDR3 is built from 15 residues. The CDR3 bases are TGCGCCAGCAGCCAAGATGCGGGGCGCGGAGAGACCCAGTACTTC. This translates into CASSQDAGRGETQYF.

This chain connects TRBV7-9 to TRBJ2-7, with TRBD1 identical over 9 bases. CDR1 is SEHNR, CDR2 FQNEAQ, per germline (reference sequence). V lost 0 bases and J lost 4; bases outside the gene matches: 4. This CDR3 region has 15 residues. The DNA of the CDR3 is TGTGCCAGCAGCTTAGCGCCGGGACAGGGTTACGAGCAGTACTTC. This encodes CASSLAPGQGYEQYF.

The chain has TRBV2 and TRBJ2-7; D is perhaps TRBD2 (5 bases). With 3 bases removed from V and 2 bases from J, the gap between germline ends came to 8 bases. The V gene's germline CDR1 is SNHLY and CDR2 FYNNEI. The CDR3 is made up of 13 amino acids. CDR3 loop: CASSEEVTYEQYV. CDR3 nucleotide sequence: TGTGCCAGCAGTGAGGAGGTCACCTACGAGCAGTACGTC.

The chain has TRBV15 and TRBJ2-1, with a weak D call TRBD1 (6 bases). Germline CDR1 is LNHNV and CDR2 is YYDKDF (reference sequence). The CDR3 sequence is 15 residues long. Trimming pared 1 base from V and 2 bases from J, leaving 9 bases between. The CDR3 nucleotides read TGTGCCACCAGCAGAGTTAGGGGGACCTACAATGAGCAGTTCTTC. It is translated as CATSRVRGTYNEQFF. Based on the CDR3 plus reference TRBV15 and TRBJ2-1, the full variable domain is DAMVIQNPRYQVTQFGKPVTLSCSQTLNHNVMYWYQQKSSQAPKLLFHYYDKDFNNEADTPDNFQSRRPNTSFCFLDIRSPGLGDTAMYLCATSRVRGTYNEQFFGPGTRLTVL.

The V and J genes are TRBV28 and TRBJ1-2, with 8 bases identical to TRBD1. The CDR3 is 15 amino acids. Germline CDR1 is MDHEN and CDR2 is SYDVKM. V gave up 4 bases and J gave up 4 bases; unmatched junction bases: 8. The CDR3 DNA reads TGTGCCAGCAGTTCGACAGGGGCGATGGCCTATGGCTACACCTTC. This encodes CASSSTGAMAYGYTF.

The rearrangement links TRBV19 to TRBJ1-5; D might be TRBD1 (5 bases). The CDR3 is 14 amino acids. Trimming pared 5 bases from V and 6 bases from J, leaving 14 bases between. The V gene's germline CDR1 is LNHDA and CDR2 SQIVND (reference sequence). CDR3 loop: CASSGTGGGQPQHF. DNA for the CDR3: TGTGCCAGTAGTGGGACCGGGGGAGGTCAGCCCCAGCATTTT.

The rearrangement links TRBV9 to TRBJ2-7; 11 bases are a match to TRBD2. The V and J ends lost 4 bases and 3 bases, in that order; junction bases with no gene match: 12. This CDR3 contains 17 residues. The germline V gene has CDR1 SGDLS and CDR2 YYNGEE. The CDR3 protein is CASSPNYGTSGGYEQYF. The DNA of the CDR3 is TGTGCCAGCAGCCCCAACTACGGGACTAGCGGAGGCTACGAGCAGTACTTC.

The genes are TRBV25-1 and TRBJ2-1; 7 bases agree with TRBD2. Looked up from germline, CDR1 is MGHDK and CDR2 is SYGVNS. This CDR3 has 15 amino acids. J was trimmed by 8 bases and V by 5 bases; bases with no gene match: 12. CDR3 in amino acids: CASSPGRAISYEQFF. The CDR3 coding sequence is TGTGCCAGCAGTCCAGGGAGGGCCATTTCATATGAGCAGTTCTTC.

This chain uses TRBV19 with TRBJ2-1, with 9 bases identical to TRBD2. This CDR3 spans 15 amino acids. Germline CDR1 LNHDA, CDR2 SQIVND (reference sequence). J was trimmed by 5 bases and V by 3 bases; bases with no gene match: 5. The CDR3 here is CASSMVRLADNEQFF. The DNA of the CDR3 is TGTGCCAGTAGTATGGTCAGACTAGCGGACAATGAGCAGTTCTTC.

This chain links TRBV14 with TRBJ1-2, with 9 bases aligning to TRBD1. Trimming at V came to 4 bases and at J to 6 bases, leaving 3 bases not matched to a gene. The germline V gene has CDR1 SGHDN and CDR2 FVKESK. This CDR3 spans 13 amino acids. The CDR3, as DNA: TGTGCCAGCAGCCTGAGGGACAGGGATGGCTACACCTTC. It is translated as CASSLRDRDGYTF.

The chain combines TRBV27 with TRBJ2-7, with D perhaps TRBD1 (5 bases). V lost 5 bases, J lost 6 bases, and 23 bases lay in between. Germline loops: CDR1 MNHEY, CDR2 SMNVEV (reference sequence). The length of the CDR3 is 16 residues. The CDR3 sequence is CASSPEPGNKVGEQYF. CDR3 nucleotides: TGTGCCAGCAGTCCGGAGCCAGGGAACAAGGTGGGCGAGCAGTACTTC.

The chain is built from TRBV29-1 and TRBJ1-2; a possible D gene is TRBD1 (6 bases). Germline loops: CDR1 SQVTM, CDR2 ANQGSEA. The CDR3 loop spans 11 amino acids. For the CDR3, the DNA is TGCACCGCTTCAGGGGACCGTGGCTACACCTTC. Its translation is CTASGDRGYTF.

This rearrangement joins TRBV7-2 to TRBJ2-7, with D unclear. In germline, CDR1 is SGHTA, CDR2 FQGNSA. The CDR3 contains 14 residues. V gave up 4 bases and J gave up 0 bases, with 10 bases separating them. The CDR3 DNA follows: TGTGCCAGCAGCTCGGTGACAAGCTCCTACGAGCAGTACTTC. Protein: CASSSVTSSYEQYF.